This entry lists 15 T cell receptor beta chains sequenced from one sample in a study of vaccination and CD4 T cells after COVID-19. Cultured CD4+ T cell DNA was sequenced using the Oncomine TCR Beta short-read assay. TCRdb re-derived calls from the PCR reads in MiXCR, one entry per CDR3 protein. The table includes 19,000 or so distinct CDR3 sequences, 45% to 65% detected once. Their cognate antigens are unknown. Treatment: approximately nine-day PBMC culture with coronavirus spike peptide pools or control peptides (ViraFEST assay). The specimen sequenced was CD4+ T cells from blood, cultured in vitro. Every receptor here comes from a human donor who had recovered from COVID-19.

The V call is TRBV6-1, the J call TRBJ1-5; no clear D. The germline CDR1 and CDR2 sequences are MNHNS and SASEGT. V lost 2 bases to trimming and J lost 9 bases, with 20 bases between them. The CDR3 has 16 amino acids. The CDR3 region is CASSEPLRHPGRPQHF. Written as DNA, the CDR3 is TGTGCCAGCAGTGAACCCCTCCGGCACCCCGGGCGGCCCCAGCATTTT.

The chain has TRBV20-1 and TRBJ2-3; 9 bases align to TRBD1. V trimming: 0 bases; J trimming: 6 bases; junction bases outside the gene matches: 13. The V gene's germline CDR1 is DFQATT and CDR2 SNEGSKA (reference sequence). The CDR3 is 17 amino acids. CDR3 protein: CSARDAQGQGFFDTQYF. The CDR3 DNA follows: TGCAGTGCTAGAGATGCCCAGGGACAGGGATTTTTTGATACGCAGTATTTT.

The J gene is TRBJ2-3, the V gene TRBV10-1, with 8 positions matching TRBD2. Trimming removed 0 bases from V and 4 bases from J; junction bases left unmatched: 9. The CDR3 contains 17 residues. Germline V gene data show CDR1 as WNHNN and CDR2 as SYGVQD (reference sequence). CDR3 bases: TGCGCCAGCAGTGAGTCGAGTGGGACTAGTCGCGCAGATACGCAGTATTTT. It codes for CASSESSGTSRADTQYF.

V is TRBV3-1 and J is TRBJ2-7; D not certain. The CDR3 covers 15 residues. CDR1 LGHDT and CDR2 YNNKEL come from the germline V gene (reference sequence). The V and J ends lost 1 base and 5 bases respectively, with 15 bases between them. For the CDR3, the DNA is TGTGCCAGCAGCCAAGCTTCGTACCAAGGCAACGAGCAGTACTTC. Protein product: CASSQASYQGNEQYF.

J is TRBJ2-2 and V is TRBV6-1, with 7 nucleotides matching TRBD1. This CDR3 spans 14 amino acids. After removal of 6 bases from V and 3 bases from J, the junction contained 4 bases not matched to a gene. Germline-derived CDR1 and CDR2 are MNHNS and SASEGT. The CDR3 coding sequence is TGTGCCAGCAGAACAGGGGTGTACACCGGGGAGCTGTTTTTT. It is translated as CASRTGVYTGELFF.

The CDR3 DNA reads TGTGCCAGCAGCTTAGGTCAAGGGGTCTGGGGAGAGACCCAGTACTTC. Amino acid sequence: CASSLGQGVWGETQYF. V usage is TRBV7-9 and J usage is TRBJ2-5; D might be TRBD1 (5 bases). CDR1 is SEHNR and CDR2 is FQNEAQ in the germline V gene (reference sequence). V dropped 1 base and J dropped 4 bases, with 16 bases sitting between them. This CDR3 has 16 residues.

The chain uses TRBV7-2 and TRBJ2-1, with D unclear. Germline lookup yields CDR1 SGHTA and CDR2 FQGNSA. V dropped 3 bases and J dropped 8 bases, with 11 bases sitting between them. The CDR3 spans 13 residues. The CDR3 here is CASSFGPGDEQFF. DNA of the CDR3: TGTGCCAGCAGCTTTGGACCAGGCGATGAGCAGTTCTTC.

This clonotype is large in the sample. The CDR3 bases are TGCAGTGCTATAACTATGTCTCGAGGGGATACGCAGTATTTT. Protein: CSAITMSRGDTQYF. J is TRBJ2-3 and V is TRBV20-1, with a weak D call TRBD2 (5 bases). Germline V gives CDR1 DFQATT, CDR2 SNEGSKA (reference sequence). The CDR3 is 14 residues long. Trimming stripped 4 bases from V and 6 bases from J, with 17 bases between.

This clonotype is judged medium-sized. J is TRBJ1-2 and V is TRBV6-1; TRBD1 matches at 8 bases. The CDR3 totals 14 residues. Germline V gene data show CDR1 as MNHNS and CDR2 as SASEGT. Trimming took 7 bases from V and 5 from J; bases not matched to a gene: 9. The CDR3 nucleotides are TGTGCCAGCACGGAGGGCAGGGGGCGTTATGGCTACACCTTC. Translated, it gives CASTEGRGRYGYTF.

V usage is TRBV3-1 and J usage is TRBJ2-5, with 13 positions matching TRBD2. V lost 6 bases to trimming and J lost 1 base; unmatched junction nucleotides: 5. The CDR3 extends over 16 amino acids. Germline V gives CDR1 LGHDT, CDR2 YNNKEL (reference sequence). Written as DNA, the CDR3 is TGTGCCAGCAGGAGACTAGCGGGGGGACCCCAAGAGACCCAGTACTTC. This encodes CASRRLAGGPQETQYF.

This clonotype was found a few times. The rearrangement links TRBV20-1 to TRBJ1-1; D uncertain. Trimming shortened V by 2 bases and J by 3 bases, and 19 bases separated the two germline ends. Germline CDR1 is DFQATT and CDR2 is SNEGSKA (reference sequence). The length of the CDR3 is 16 residues. The CDR3 region has the DNA TGCAGTGCTAGATCTTCTGAGAGGCGGACGTACACTGAAGCTTTCTTT. This sequence encodes CSARSSERRTYTEAFF.

This clonotype was detected a few times. V is TRBV7-9 and J is TRBJ2-7, with D possibly being TRBD2 (6 bases). The CDR3 loop spans 14 amino acids. The V gene lost 5 bases and the J gene lost 0 bases, with 11 bases spanning the gap. Germline-derived CDR1 and CDR2 are SEHNR and FQNEAQ (reference sequence). This CDR3 reads CASSLSGRSYEQYF. The CDR3 DNA is TGTGCCAGCAGCCTTAGCGGACGCTCCTACGAGCAGTACTTC.

The CDR3 loop is CASSTNRDRSSPLHF. As DNA, the CDR3 is TGTGCCAGCAGCACCAACCGGGACAGATCTTCACCCCTCCACTTT. The gene calls are TRBV6-1 and TRBJ1-6; 7 bases align to TRBD1. Losses at the gene ends were 6 bases for V and 9 bases for J; bases not matched to a gene: 11. Germline V lookup: CDR1 MNHNS, CDR2 SASEGT. The CDR3 has 15 residues.

This clonotype has a handful of counts. The rearrangement links TRBV6-5 to TRBJ1-5, with unresolved D. The germline CDR1 and CDR2 sequences are MNHEY and SVGAGI. V shed 0 bases and J shed 6 bases, with 6 bases lying between them. The CDR3 is made up of 13 amino acids. The CDR3 protein is CASSYSRTQPQHF. The DNA of the CDR3 is TGTGCCAGCAGTTACTCGAGGACTCAGCCCCAGCATTTT.

This clonotype has a handful of counts. The rearrangement uses TRBV7-9 and TRBJ1-2, with D perhaps TRBD1 (6 bases). The V end lost 11 bases, the J end lost 4 bases, and 20 bases lay between the germline ends. The CDR3 covers 14 residues. The germline V gene has CDR1 SEHNR and CDR2 FQNEAQ (reference sequence). The CDR3 loop reads CAGGILGQPYGYTF. For the CDR3, the DNA is TGTGCCGGAGGGATTCTCGGACAGCCCTATGGCTACACCTTC.